Listed below are T cell receptor beta chains from one sample, sequenced in a study of blood T cell repertoires in COVID-19. Sequenced by immunoSEQ multiplex PCR; TCRdb stores in-frame clones only, minus some. The top ten clones hold 3.7% of a sample with about 170,000 clones, 80% to 90% of them seen once. Sequenced: peripheral blood. Receptor source: a man aged 18 to 35 with active or convalescent COVID-19. The CDR3 runs from the conserved cysteine through the conserved F or W. The order of the fields is J gene, V gene, CDR3 protein.

>TRBJ2-2|TRBV30
CAWSVLGTRPGELFF
>TRBJ1-4|TRBV18
CASSPTRTGPYEKLFF
>TRBJ1-3|TRBV5-6
CASSLPPGAGYTIYF
>TRBJ2-3|TRBV24-1
CATSDLRTGQADTQYF
>TRBJ1-5|TRBV18
CASSAGAGFSNQPQHF
>TRBJ1-4|TRBV12-5
CASGSRGGGSFEKLFF
>TRBJ1-4|TRBV9
CASSQGQGVGNNEKLFF
>TRBJ1-2|TRBV28
CATLLFGANYGYTF
>TRBJ1-2|TRBV7-2
CASSLDPGQGYGYTF
>TRBJ1-2|TRBV15
CATSTRQGGYGYTF
>TRBJ2-1|TRBV13
CASSLPGSSYNEQFF
>TRBJ2-2|TRBV4-3
CASSQTLIAANTGELFF
>TRBJ2-2|TRBV19
CASSGGGASGELFF
>TRBJ2-5|TRBV10-2
CASSSLIAGGQETQYF
>TRBJ1-3|TRBV27
CASSLRGGGSGNTIYF
>TRBJ2-7|TRBV12-2
CASRSPYMDFLYEQYF
>TRBJ1-2|TRBV3-1/TRBV3-2
CASSQGTGYGYTF
>TRBJ1-2|TRBV30
CAWSVSIGYGYTF
>TRBJ1-5|TRBV20-1
CSASTSYGNQPQHF
>TRBJ1-4|TRBV14
CASSDVQELFF
>TRBJ2-1|TRBV12-3/TRBV12-4
CASTGTAYNEQFF
>TRBJ1-1|TRBV5-6
CASSLGKRSTPAEAFF